The 19 T cell receptor beta chains presented below share a single source sample, sequenced in a study of T cells in Graves' hyperthyroidism and ophthalmopathy. RNA transcripts yielded amplified TCR beta CDR3 regions. HTBI primers were employed in a first-round RT-PCR of the TCR CDR3. TCRdb processed the multiplex PCR reads anew with MiXCR; each CDR3 protein has one entry. The sample has a few hundred thousand distinct CDR3 sequences, 15% seen once. The sequencing sample was made of blood. The receptors here all came from a woman aged 55-75 years with Graves' ophthalmopathy.

The table lists this clonotype with many counts. This chain connects TRBV5-1 to TRBJ2-1; D is ambiguous. The CDR3 is made up of 15 amino acids. Between the trimmed V and J ends, which lost 4 bases and 2 bases, there was a span of 13 bases. CDR1 is SGHRS and CDR2 is YFSETQ in the germline V gene. The CDR3 reads CASSLGSDPYNEQFF. The CDR3 coding sequence is TGCGCCAGCAGCCTAGGATCGGACCCCTACAATGAGCAGTTCTTC.

CDR3: CASSSRLAGVNTDTQYF. DNA of the CDR3: TGTGCCAGCAGTTCAAGACTAGCGGGAGTGAACACAGATACGCAGTATTTT. The V call is TRBV27, the J call TRBJ2-3; 12 bases are shared with TRBD2. The trim removed 4 bases at V and 2 bases at J, leaving 7 bases unmatched. CDR3 size: 17 residues. Looked up from germline, CDR1 is MNHEY and CDR2 is SMNVEV (reference sequence).

This rearrangement joins TRBV2 to TRBJ1-5, with TRBD1 identical over 7 bases. The CDR3 runs 15 residues. Germline V gene data show CDR1 as SNHLY and CDR2 as FYNNEI. Trimming removed 5 bases from V and 0 bases from J; junction bases left unmatched: 4. As DNA, the CDR3 is TGTGCCAGCAGTTATACAGGGGATAGCAATCAGCCCCAGCATTTT. It is translated as CASSYTGDSNQPQHF.

This clonotype was seen repeatedly, ten times or more. The chain uses TRBV3-1 and TRBJ1-1; D perhaps matches TRBD1 (5 bases). Germline CDR1 is LGHDT and CDR2 is YNNKEL (reference sequence). This CDR3 contains 14 residues. V lost 3 bases to trimming and J lost 4 bases, with 12 bases between them. The CDR3 bases are TGTGCCAGCAGCCATGGGGCCGGGGGCACTGAAGCTTTCTTT. This gives the protein CASSHGAGGTEAFF.

This sequence joins TRBV10-2 and TRBJ2-1, with TRBD2 matching 8 bases. The CDR3 has 13 residues. J gave up 10 bases and V 10 bases, and 12 bases lay outside the gene matches. The V gene's germline CDR1 is WSHSY and CDR2 SAAADI. The chain's CDR3 is CATLPAAGGEQFF. The CDR3 DNA is TGCGCCACCCTCCCGGCCGCGGGAGGAGAGCAGTTCTTC.

This clonotype occurred many times. V usage is TRBV18 and J usage is TRBJ1-2; 7 nucleotides line up with TRBD1. The CDR3 has 13 amino acids. Germline CDR1 and CDR2: KGHSH and LQKENI. Trimming at V came to 8 bases and at J to 2 bases, leaving 5 bases not matched to a gene. The CDR3 region is CASRDSANYGYTF. Here the CDR3 DNA reads TGTGCCAGCCGGGACAGCGCCAACTATGGCTACACCTTC.

The chain employs TRBV11-2 and TRBJ2-2; D not resolved. Trimming shortened V by 5 bases and J by 1 base, and 17 bases separated the two germline ends. Germline assignment: CDR1 SGHAT and CDR2 FQNNGV. There are 17 residues in the CDR3. DNA of the CDR3: TGTGCCAGCAGCCCCCTACGCCCCGACGGGAACACCGGGGAGCTGTTTTTT. Its protein product is CASSPLRPDGNTGELFF.

Many counts were recorded for this clonotype. The genes are TRBV6-5 and TRBJ2-7, with TRBD1 matching over 8 bases. The V gene end was trimmed by 4 bases and the J gene end by 6 bases; junction bases not matched to a gene: 11. The CDR3 consists of 15 residues. The germline V gene has CDR1 MNHEY and CDR2 SVGAGI. The DNA for the CDR3 is TGTGCCAGCAGTTCAACCGGGACAGGTGGGGCCGAGCAGTACTTC. Its translation is CASSSTGTGGAEQYF.

This clonotype was found a few times. The rearrangement uses TRBV28 and TRBJ2-3; D might be TRBD1 or TRBD2, each matching 5 bases. The CDR3 covers 19 residues. The germline V and J ends were trimmed by 5 bases and 4 bases, with 28 bases remaining between them. CDR1 and CDR2 from the germline V gene are MDHEN and SYDVKM. The chain's CDR3 is CASSPGFRDAGGRSDTQYF. In nucleotides, the CDR3 is TGTGCCAGCAGTCCTGGGTTTCGGGACGCCGGAGGAAGGTCAGATACGCAGTATTTT.

This clonotype was seen a handful of times. The chain employs TRBV5-1 and TRBJ2-1; 12 bases align to TRBD2. Trimming removed 4 bases from V and 7 bases from J; junction bases left unmatched: 15. CDR3 length equals 18 residues. Germline V gives CDR1 SGHRS, CDR2 YFSETQ. The CDR3: CASSMDGLRLAGVNEQFF. The DNA for the CDR3 is TGCGCCAGCAGCATGGACGGCCTTAGACTAGCGGGAGTGAATGAGCAGTTCTTC.

This clonotype appeared many times. CDR3 nucleotide sequence: TGCAGTGTCGGGTTGACCGGAGTTGGAGAGACCCAGTACTTC. This sequence encodes CSVGLTGVGETQYF. This chain joins TRBV20-1 and TRBJ2-5; no firm D call. The V and J ends lost 7 bases and 4 bases respectively, with 19 bases between them. Germline assignment: CDR1 DFQATT and CDR2 SNEGSKA (reference sequence). CDR3 length: 14 residues.

The chain has TRBV18 and TRBJ1-2; no clear D gene. The germline CDR1 and CDR2 sequences are KGHSH and LQKENI. This CDR3 contains 14 residues. Trimming cost V 10 bases and J 7 bases, with 22 bases left between them. CDR3 nucleotides: TGTGCCATCAAGCTCGAGAAGATTCTCCTTGGCTACACCTTC. It is translated as CAIKLEKILLGYTF.

The J gene is TRBJ2-7, the V gene TRBV5-4; maybe TRBD2 (5 bases). This CDR3 is built from 13 residues. V was cut by 5 bases and J by 6 bases, with 15 bases left in between. Looked up from germline, CDR1 is SGHNT and CDR2 is YYREEE (reference sequence). In DNA, the CDR3 is TGTGCCAGCAGAGGCGAGGGCGTGGCCGAGCAGTACTTC. This codes for CASRGEGVAEQYF.

In its sample, this clonotype was seen many times. The chain employs TRBV9 and TRBJ2-1, with TRBD2 identical over 7 bases. In germline, CDR1 is SGDLS, CDR2 YYNGEE. With V trimmed by 0 bases and J by 7 bases, 1 base remained unmatched. CDR3 length equals 13 residues. The CDR3 nucleotides are TGTGCCAGCAGCGTAGCCGGGAGGAATGAGCAGTTCTTC. Translated: CASSVAGRNEQFF.

This clonotype appeared a few times. The chain recombines TRBV3-1 with TRBJ1-6; 9 bases align to TRBD1. With 1 base clipped from V and 6 bases from J, the junction kept 4 bases outside the gene matches. Germline V lookup: CDR1 LGHDT, CDR2 YNNKEL (reference sequence). The CDR3 runs 16 residues. The CDR3 region is CASSQAQGALNSPLHF. The CDR3 bases are TGTGCCAGCAGCCAAGCACAGGGGGCTCTTAATTCACCCCTCCACTTT.

This clonotype was detected many times. The chain has TRBV7-3 and TRBJ2-3; 10 nucleotides match TRBD2. CDR1 and CDR2 from the germline V gene are SGHTA and FQGTGA. V lost 4 bases to trimming and J lost 6 bases; unmatched junction nucleotides: 10. The CDR3 is made up of 16 amino acids. As DNA, the CDR3 is TGTGCCAGCAGCTCAGGAGCGGGAGGGGACTCCGATACGCAGTATTTT. Residues: CASSSGAGGDSDTQYF.

The gene calls are TRBV6-5 and TRBJ1-6; a weak D match, TRBD1 (6 bases). The length of the CDR3 is 15 residues. The ends were cut back, 2 bases at V and 8 bases at J, with 13 bases in the middle. Germline V gene lookup returns CDR1 MNHEY and CDR2 SVGAGI. CDR3: CASSYRLGADSPLHF. The CDR3 DNA follows: TGTGCCAGCAGTTACCGGCTGGGGGCGGATTCACCCCTCCACTTT.

This clonotype showed up many times. V is TRBV2 and J is TRBJ2-7, with D possibly being TRBD1 or TRBD2 (5 bases each). Trimming stripped 4 bases from V and 0 bases from J, with 10 bases between. Germline V gives CDR1 SNHLY, CDR2 FYNNEI. CDR3 size: 14 residues. This CDR3 reads CASSGGESSYEQYF. Written as DNA, the CDR3 is TGTGCCAGCAGTGGAGGGGAAAGCTCCTACGAGCAGTACTTC.

This chain uses TRBV5-1 with TRBJ2-2; D tentatively reads TRBD1 or TRBD2 (5 bases each). Germline values: CDR1 SGHRS, CDR2 YFSETQ. Trimming cost V 2 bases and J 4 bases, with 15 bases left between them. The CDR3 runs to 16 residues. The DNA for the CDR3 is TGCGCCAGCAGCTTATCCCCCGGGGCGGGCACCGGGGAGCTGTTTTTT. This sequence encodes CASSLSPGAGTGELFF.